This T cell receptor beta chain originates from a study of blood T cell repertoires in COVID-19. The CDR3 is 14 amino acids. Germline V CDR1 and CDR2: LNHDA, SQIVND (reference sequence). J was trimmed by 2 bases and V by 7 bases; bases with no gene match: 5. Some clones are missing from TCRdb's copy, which holds only in-frame ones; the method was immunoSEQ multiplex PCR. In the table there are about 46,000 clones, about 86% of which are singletons. By share, this clone counts as medium-sized. The rearrangement links TRBV19 to TRBJ1-3; 7 bases match TRBD1. The TCR originated in a man of 80 years or more with active COVID-19. What was sequenced was peripheral blood. The chain's CDR3 is CASTPRGPGNTIYF. The CDR3 bases are TGTGCCAGTACGCCGAGGGGGCCTGGAAACACCATATATTTT.